This T cell receptor (beta chain) is from a study of siplizumab effects on memory and regulatory T cells. The study, taken as a whole, reports: There appeared to be greater diversity in naive T cells than in memory cells, and naive T cells seemed major contributors to the alloresponse. The study did not confirm that proliferating Tregs from siplizumab cultures were suppressive. The authors mapped only a minor fraction of alloreactive clones to unstimulated subsets.

Per-sample assaying covered 85,000 to 100,000 TCR templates. Sequencing used immunoSEQ multiplex PCR; TCRdb keeps in-frame clones, though not all of them. The data hold some 97,000 clones, with about 95% observed a single time. Germline loops: CDR1 SGHTS, CDR2 YDEGEE. Trimming removed 4 bases at V and 3 bases at J, with 11 bases between. This CDR3 has 13 amino acids. On this clone: Its antigen is as yet unknown.

The chain carries TRBV5-8 and TRBJ2-7; D gene ambiguous. This receptor was taken from a human donor in good health. Sequencing used non-Treg CD4+ T cells sorted from blood. The CDR3 bases are TGTGCCAGCAGCCTTGGACGGGTCTACGAGCAGTACTTC. It yields the protein CASSLGRVYEQYF.